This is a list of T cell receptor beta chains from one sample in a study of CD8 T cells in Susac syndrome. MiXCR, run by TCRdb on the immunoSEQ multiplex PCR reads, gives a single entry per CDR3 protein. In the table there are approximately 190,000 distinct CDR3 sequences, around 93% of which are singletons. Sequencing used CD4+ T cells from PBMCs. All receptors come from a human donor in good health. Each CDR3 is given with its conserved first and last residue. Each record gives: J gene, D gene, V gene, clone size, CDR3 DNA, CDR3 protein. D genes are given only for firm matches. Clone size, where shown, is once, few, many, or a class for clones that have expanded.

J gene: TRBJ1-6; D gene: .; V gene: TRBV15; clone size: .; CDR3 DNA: TGTGCCACCAATCGGGATAATTCACCCCTCCACTTT; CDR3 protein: CATNRDNSPLHF
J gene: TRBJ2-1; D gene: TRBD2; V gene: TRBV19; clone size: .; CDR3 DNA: TGTGCCAGTAGTACCCCGGGAGCGGGGTTCAATGAGCAGTTCTTC; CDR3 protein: CASSTPGAGFNEQFF
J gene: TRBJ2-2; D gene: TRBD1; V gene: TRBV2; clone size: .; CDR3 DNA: TGTGCCAGCTCTATCGGACAGGGGAGGGTCGGGGAGCTGTTTTTT; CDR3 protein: CASSIGQGRVGELFF
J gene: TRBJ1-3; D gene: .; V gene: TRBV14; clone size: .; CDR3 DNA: TGTGCCAGCAGTCCTAATTACTCTGGAAACACCATATATTTT; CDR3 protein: CASSPNYSGNTIYF
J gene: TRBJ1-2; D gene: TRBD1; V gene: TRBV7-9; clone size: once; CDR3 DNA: TGTGCCAGCAGCTTAGCGCAGGGGGCGCATGGCTACACCTTC; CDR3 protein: CASSLAQGAHGYTF
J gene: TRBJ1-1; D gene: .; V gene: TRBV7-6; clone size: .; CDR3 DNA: TGTGCCAGCAGCTCTGCGACCTGGACGAACACTGAAGCTTTCTTT; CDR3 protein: CASSSATWTNTEAFF
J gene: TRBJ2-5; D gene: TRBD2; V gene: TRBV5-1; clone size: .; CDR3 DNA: TGTGCCAGCAGCTTGGCGGGGGGCCCAGAGACCCAGTACTTC; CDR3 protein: CASSLAGGPETQYF
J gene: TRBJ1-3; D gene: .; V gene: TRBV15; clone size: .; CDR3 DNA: TGTGCCACCAGCCGGAGTATTGGTTCTGGAAACACCATATATTTT; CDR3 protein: CATSRSIGSGNTIYF
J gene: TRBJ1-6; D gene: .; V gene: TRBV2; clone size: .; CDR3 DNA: TGTGCCAGCAACAAGGCTACAGGATCTAATTCACCCCTCCACTTT; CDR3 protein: CASNKATGSNSPLHF
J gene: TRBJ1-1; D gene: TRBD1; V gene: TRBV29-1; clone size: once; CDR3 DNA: TGCAGAGTTCGACAGGGGACAACTGAAGCTTTCTTT; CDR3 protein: CRVRQGTTEAFF
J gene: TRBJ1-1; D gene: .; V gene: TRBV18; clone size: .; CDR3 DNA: TGTGCCAGCTCACAGGAAGTCGTAGCTTTCTTT; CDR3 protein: CASSQEVVAFF
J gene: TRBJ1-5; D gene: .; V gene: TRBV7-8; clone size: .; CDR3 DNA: TGTGCCAGCAGCTTGGCAGCTAATCAGCCCCAGCATTTT; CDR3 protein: CASSLAANQPQHF
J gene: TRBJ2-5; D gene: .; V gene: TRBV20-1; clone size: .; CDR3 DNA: TGCAGTGCGTTAACAGTGTACCAAGAGACCCAGTACTTC; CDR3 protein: CSALTVYQETQYF
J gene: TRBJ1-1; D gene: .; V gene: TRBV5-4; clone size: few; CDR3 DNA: TGTGCCAGCAGCTTGGACAGACTGAACACTGAAGCTTTCTTT; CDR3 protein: CASSLDRLNTEAFF
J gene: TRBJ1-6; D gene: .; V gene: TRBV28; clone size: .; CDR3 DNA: TGTGCCAGCAGTTTCCTCGGACCAAACCCCCGTTCACCCCTCCACTTT; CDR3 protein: CASSFLGPNPRSPLHF
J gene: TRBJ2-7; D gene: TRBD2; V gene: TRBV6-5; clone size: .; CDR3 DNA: TGTGCCAGCAGTTACAGAGCGGGGGGCCCGGACGAGCAGTACTTC; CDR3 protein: CASSYRAGGPDEQYF
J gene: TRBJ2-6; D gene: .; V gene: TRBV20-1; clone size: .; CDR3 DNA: TGCAGTGCTAGAGATGGGTATTCTGGGGCCAACGTCCTGACTTTC; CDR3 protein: CSARDGYSGANVLTF
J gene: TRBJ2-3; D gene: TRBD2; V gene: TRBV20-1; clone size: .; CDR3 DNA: TGCAGTGCTAGAGATCGGCGGGGGGGGACAGATACGCAGTATTTT; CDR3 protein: CSARDRRGGTDTQYF
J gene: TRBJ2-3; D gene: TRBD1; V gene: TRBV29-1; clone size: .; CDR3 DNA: TGCAGCGTTGAACGACAGGGGTTGCAGTATTTT; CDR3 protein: CSVERQGLQYF
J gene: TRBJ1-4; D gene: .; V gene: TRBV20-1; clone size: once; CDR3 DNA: TGCAGTGCCTCCCGGGGCTCAGGTGGTAGTGAAAAACTGTTTTTT; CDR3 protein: CSASRGSGGSEKLFF
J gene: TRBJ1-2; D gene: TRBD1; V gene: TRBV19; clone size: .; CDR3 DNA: TGTGCCAGTAGTATGATTAGACAGGGCCGACGGAACTATGGCTACACCTTC; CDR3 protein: CASSMIRQGRRNYGYTF
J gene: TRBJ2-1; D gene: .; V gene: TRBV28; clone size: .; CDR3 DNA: TGTGCCAGCAGCACCACGGACGGGAAGACCTACAATGAGCAGTTCTTC; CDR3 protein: CASSTTDGKTYNEQFF
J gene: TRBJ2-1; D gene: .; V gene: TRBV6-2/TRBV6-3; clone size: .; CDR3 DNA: TGTGCCAGCAGTTACTCGGGCAGGGTGGGCAATGAGCAGTTCTTC; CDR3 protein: CASSYSGRVGNEQFF
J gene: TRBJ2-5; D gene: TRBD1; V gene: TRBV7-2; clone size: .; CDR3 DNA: TGTGCCAGCAGCTTAACTCAGGGGGCATCAGAGACCCAGTACTTC; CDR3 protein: CASSLTQGASETQYF
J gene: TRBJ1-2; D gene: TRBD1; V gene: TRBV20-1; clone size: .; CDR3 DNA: TGCAGTGCTCGTAGGACAGGGGGCAGTAACTATGGCTACACCTTC; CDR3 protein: CSARRTGGSNYGYTF
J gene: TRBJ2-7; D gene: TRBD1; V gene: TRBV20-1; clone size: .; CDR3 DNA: TGCAGTGCTAGACGGGCAGGGGGTGGCGAGCAGTACTTC; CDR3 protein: CSARRAGGGEQYF
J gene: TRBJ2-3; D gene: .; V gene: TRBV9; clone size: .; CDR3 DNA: TGTGCCAGCAGCGTAGAAGTCGGGGGTGGCACAGATACGCAGTATTTT; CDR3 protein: CASSVEVGGGTDTQYF
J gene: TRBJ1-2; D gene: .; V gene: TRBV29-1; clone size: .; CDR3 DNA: TGCAGCGTTTCTGATACAGGGATGGTGGGTGGCTACACCTTC; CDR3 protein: CSVSDTGMVGGYTF
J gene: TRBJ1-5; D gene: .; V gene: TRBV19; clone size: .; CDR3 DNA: TGTGCCAGTAGTATGTGGGAAGTGGGGAATCAGCCCCAGCATTTT; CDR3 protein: CASSMWEVGNQPQHF
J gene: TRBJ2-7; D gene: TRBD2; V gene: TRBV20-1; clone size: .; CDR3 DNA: TGCAGTGCTAGTCCCGGGACTAGCGGGGGCTACGAGCAGTACTTC; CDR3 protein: CSASPGTSGGYEQYF
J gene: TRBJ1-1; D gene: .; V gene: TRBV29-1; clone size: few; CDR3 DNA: TGCAGCGGTGTGAACACTGAAGCTTTCTTT; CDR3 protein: CSGVNTEAFF
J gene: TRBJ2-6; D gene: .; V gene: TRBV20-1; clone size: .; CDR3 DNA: TGCAGTGCTAGTCTTTTCGCGGACTCTGGGGCCAACGTCCTGACTTTC; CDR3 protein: CSASLFADSGANVLTF
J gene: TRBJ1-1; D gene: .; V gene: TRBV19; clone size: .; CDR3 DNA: TGTGCCAGTAGTATATCCCACAGGGCAATGAACACTGAAGCTTTCTTT; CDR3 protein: CASSISHRAMNTEAFF
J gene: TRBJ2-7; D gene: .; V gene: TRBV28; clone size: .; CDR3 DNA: TGTGCCAGCAACTCTGGCGTTCCGGGCGAGCAGTACTTC; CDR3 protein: CASNSGVPGEQYF
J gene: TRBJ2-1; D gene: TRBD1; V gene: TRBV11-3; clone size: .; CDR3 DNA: TGTGCCAGCAGCTTAGCTCCAGGGGGTTACAATGAGCAGTTCTTC; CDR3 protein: CASSLAPGGYNEQFF
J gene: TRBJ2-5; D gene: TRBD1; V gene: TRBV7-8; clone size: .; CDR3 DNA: TGTGCCAGCAACTCCGGGACAGGGGATGTGGGTCAAGAGACCCAGTACTTC; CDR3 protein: CASNSGTGDVGQETQYF
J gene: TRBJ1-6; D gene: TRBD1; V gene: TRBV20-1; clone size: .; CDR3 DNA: TGCAGTGCTAAGGGGGCCAGGGGAGATAATTCACCCCTCCACTTT; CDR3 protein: CSAKGARGDNSPLHF
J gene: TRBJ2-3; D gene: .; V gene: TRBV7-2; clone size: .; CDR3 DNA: TGTGCCAGCAGCATGACAGGTTTTAGCACAGATACGCAGTATTTT; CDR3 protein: CASSMTGFSTDTQYF
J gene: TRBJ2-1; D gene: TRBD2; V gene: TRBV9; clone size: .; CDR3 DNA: TGTGCCAGCAGCACGCAGACTAGCGGGGCGTACAATGAGCAGTTCTTC; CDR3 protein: CASSTQTSGAYNEQFF
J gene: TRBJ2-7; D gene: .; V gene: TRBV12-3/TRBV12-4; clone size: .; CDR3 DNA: TGTGCCAGCAGTTTAAGGGCTCAATCAGGGGACGAGCAGTACTTC; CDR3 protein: CASSLRAQSGDEQYF
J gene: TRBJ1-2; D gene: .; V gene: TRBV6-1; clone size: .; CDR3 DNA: TGTGCCAGCAGGGAAGCGGGCCTGGGTCATGGCTACACCTTC; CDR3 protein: CASREAGLGHGYTF
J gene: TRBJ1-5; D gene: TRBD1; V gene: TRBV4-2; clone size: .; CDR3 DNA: TGTGCCAGCAGCCAAGCGGGACAGGGGTATAGCAATCAGCCCCAGCATTTT; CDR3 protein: CASSQAGQGYSNQPQHF
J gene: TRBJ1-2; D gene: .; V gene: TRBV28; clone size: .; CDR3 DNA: TGTGCCAGCAGTTTAGCGGGACTTGGCTACACCTTC; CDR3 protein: CASSLAGLGYTF
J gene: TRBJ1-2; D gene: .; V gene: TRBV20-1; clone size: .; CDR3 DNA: TGCAGTGCTAGAGACACGGTCGGGGCGGGGGGCTACACCTTC; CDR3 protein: CSARDTVGAGGYTF
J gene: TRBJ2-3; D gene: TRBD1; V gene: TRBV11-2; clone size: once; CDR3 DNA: TGTGCCAGCAGCTTAGATCGGGCGGGGGACAGGGGGTATTTT; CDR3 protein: CASSLDRAGDRGYF
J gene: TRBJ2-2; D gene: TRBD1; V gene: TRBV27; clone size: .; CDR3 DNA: TGTGCCACCTTACGAACCGGGACAGGGGGCTTCGGGGAGCTGTTTTTT; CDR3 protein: CATLRTGTGGFGELFF
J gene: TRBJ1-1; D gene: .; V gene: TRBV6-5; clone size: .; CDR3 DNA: TGTGCCAGCAGGACACAGGGAGAGGGCACTGAAGCTTTCTTT; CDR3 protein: CASRTQGEGTEAFF
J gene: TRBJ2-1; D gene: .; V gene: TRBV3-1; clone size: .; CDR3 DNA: TGTGCCAGCAGCCAAGGACGGAACAATGAGCAGTTCTTC; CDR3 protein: CASSQGRNNEQFF
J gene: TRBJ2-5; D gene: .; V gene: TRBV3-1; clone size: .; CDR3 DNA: TGTGCCAGCAGCCACGCGGTATCAGAGACCCAGTACTTC; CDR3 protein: CASSHAVSETQYF
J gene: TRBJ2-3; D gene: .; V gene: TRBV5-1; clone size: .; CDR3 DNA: TGCGCCAGCAGCCCTCTGGGGCATAGCACAGATACGCAGTATTTT; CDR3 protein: CASSPLGHSTDTQYF
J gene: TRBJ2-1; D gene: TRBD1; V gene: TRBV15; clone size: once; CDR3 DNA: TGTGCCACCAGCAAGCAACAGGGGAATGAGCAGTTCTTC; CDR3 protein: CATSKQQGNEQFF
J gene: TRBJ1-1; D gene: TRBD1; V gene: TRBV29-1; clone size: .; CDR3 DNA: TGCAGCGTTTCTCCCAGGGGGACAACTAACACTGAAGCTTTCTTT; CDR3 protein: CSVSPRGTTNTEAFF
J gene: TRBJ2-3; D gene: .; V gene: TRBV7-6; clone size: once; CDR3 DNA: TGTGCCAGCAGCTCTATAGGCCCAGATACGCAGTATTTT; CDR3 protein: CASSSIGPDTQYF